This T cell receptor (beta chain) was found in a study of blood T cell repertoires in COVID-19. Study at large: Samples of COVID-19 (acute and convalescent) were obtained from the United States, Italy and Spain. T cells, B-cell-depleted T cells, or PBMCs supplied cDNA or gDNA.

The CDR3 is made up of 12 amino acids. Germline V gives CDR1 LGHDT, CDR2 YNNKEL (reference sequence). Losses at the gene ends were 8 bases for V and 7 bases for J; bases not matched to a gene: 7. Authors' analysis steps: Amplified reference gene primers provided the basis for estimating nucleated cell counts. TCRdb keeps only in-frame clones here, not all; method: immunoSEQ multiplex PCR. V and J calls and clone size are given by that table; D and trimming were obtained from the DNA. The table lists 180,000 or so clones, approximately 86% of them singletons. This clonotype was sampled from a man aged 55 to 70 with acute or convalescent COVID-19. The chain combines TRBV3-1 (or the pseudogene TRBV3-2) with TRBJ2-7; 8 bases match TRBD2. The source material was peripheral blood. CDR3 in DNA: TGTGCCAGCGGAGCGGGGGCTGAAGAGCAGTACTTC. It yields the protein CASGAGAEEQYF.